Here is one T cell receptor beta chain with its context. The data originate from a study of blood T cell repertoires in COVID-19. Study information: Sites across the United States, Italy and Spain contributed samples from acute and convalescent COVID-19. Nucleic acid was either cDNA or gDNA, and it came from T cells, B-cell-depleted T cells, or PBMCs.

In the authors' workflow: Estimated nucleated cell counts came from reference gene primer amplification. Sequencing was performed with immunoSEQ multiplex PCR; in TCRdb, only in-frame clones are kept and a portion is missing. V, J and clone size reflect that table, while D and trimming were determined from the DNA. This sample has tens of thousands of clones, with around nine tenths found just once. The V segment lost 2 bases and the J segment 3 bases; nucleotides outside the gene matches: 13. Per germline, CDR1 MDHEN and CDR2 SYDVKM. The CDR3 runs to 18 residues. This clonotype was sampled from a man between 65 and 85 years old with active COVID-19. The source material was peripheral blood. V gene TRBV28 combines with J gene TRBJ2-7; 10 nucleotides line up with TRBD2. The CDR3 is CASSLGLWLAGEVYEQYF. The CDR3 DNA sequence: TGTGCCAGCAGTTTAGGGTTGTGGCTAGCGGGAGAGGTCTACGAGCAGTACTTC.